A single T cell receptor (beta chain) is shown here with its context. The CDR3 consists of 18 residues. CDR1 LGHNA and CDR2 YNFKEQ come from the germline V gene. J lost 6 bases, V lost 2 bases, and 13 bases had no gene match. This sample is drawn from a study of blood T cell repertoires in COVID-19. Study overall: Spain, Italy and the United States supplied samples that represented acute and convalescent COVID-19. Sample material is recorded as cDNA or gDNA derived from T cells, B-cell-depleted T cells, or PBMCs.

As handled by the study authors: Reference gene primer amplification yielded estimated nucleated cell counts. Assay: immunoSEQ multiplex PCR; the TCRdb copy retains only in-frame clones and omits some. V and J calls and clone size are as listed in that table; D and trimming were resolved from the DNA. The table lists 270,000 or so clones, around 89% of them singletons. Researchers sorted participants into cohorts using their self-reported clinical history. This rearrangement joins TRBV4-2 to TRBJ2-2; 9 bases map to TRBD2. The specimen was PBMCs or T cells enriched from blood (not recorded which). This receptor was obtained from a woman aged 25 to 39 with acute COVID-19. This CDR3 is CASSQPYLAGGEAGELFF. The CDR3 nucleotides are TGTGCCAGCAGCCAACCCTACCTGGCGGGAGGGGAGGCCGGGGAGCTGTTTTTT.